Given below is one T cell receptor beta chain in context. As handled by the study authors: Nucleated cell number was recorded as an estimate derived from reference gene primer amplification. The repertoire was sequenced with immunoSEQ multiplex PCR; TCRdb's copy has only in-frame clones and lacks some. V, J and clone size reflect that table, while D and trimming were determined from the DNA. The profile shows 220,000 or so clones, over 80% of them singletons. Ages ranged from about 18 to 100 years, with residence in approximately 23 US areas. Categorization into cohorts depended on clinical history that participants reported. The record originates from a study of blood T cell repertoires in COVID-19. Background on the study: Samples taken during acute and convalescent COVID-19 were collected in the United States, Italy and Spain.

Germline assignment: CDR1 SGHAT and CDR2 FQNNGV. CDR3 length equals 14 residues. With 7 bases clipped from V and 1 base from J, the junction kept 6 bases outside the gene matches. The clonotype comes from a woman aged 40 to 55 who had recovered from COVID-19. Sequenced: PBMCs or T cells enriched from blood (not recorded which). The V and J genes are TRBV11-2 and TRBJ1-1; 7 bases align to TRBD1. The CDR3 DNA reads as TGTGCCAGCACCGATACAGGGGCGAACACTGAAGCTTTCTTT. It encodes CASTDTGANTEAFF.